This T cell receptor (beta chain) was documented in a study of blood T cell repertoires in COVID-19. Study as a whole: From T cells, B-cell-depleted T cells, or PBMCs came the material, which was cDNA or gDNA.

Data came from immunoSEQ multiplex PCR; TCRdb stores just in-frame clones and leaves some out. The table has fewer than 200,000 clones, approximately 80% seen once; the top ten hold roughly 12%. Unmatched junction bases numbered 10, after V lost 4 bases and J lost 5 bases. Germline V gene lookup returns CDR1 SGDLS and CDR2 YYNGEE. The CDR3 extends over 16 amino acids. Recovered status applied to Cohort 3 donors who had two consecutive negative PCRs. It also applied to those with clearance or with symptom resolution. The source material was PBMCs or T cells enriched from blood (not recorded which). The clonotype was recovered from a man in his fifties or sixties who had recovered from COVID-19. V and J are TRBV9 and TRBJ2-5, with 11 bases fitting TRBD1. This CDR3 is CASSTGQGALRETQYF. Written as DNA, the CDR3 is TGTGCCAGCAGCACCGGACAGGGGGCCCTCCGGGAGACCCAGTACTTC.